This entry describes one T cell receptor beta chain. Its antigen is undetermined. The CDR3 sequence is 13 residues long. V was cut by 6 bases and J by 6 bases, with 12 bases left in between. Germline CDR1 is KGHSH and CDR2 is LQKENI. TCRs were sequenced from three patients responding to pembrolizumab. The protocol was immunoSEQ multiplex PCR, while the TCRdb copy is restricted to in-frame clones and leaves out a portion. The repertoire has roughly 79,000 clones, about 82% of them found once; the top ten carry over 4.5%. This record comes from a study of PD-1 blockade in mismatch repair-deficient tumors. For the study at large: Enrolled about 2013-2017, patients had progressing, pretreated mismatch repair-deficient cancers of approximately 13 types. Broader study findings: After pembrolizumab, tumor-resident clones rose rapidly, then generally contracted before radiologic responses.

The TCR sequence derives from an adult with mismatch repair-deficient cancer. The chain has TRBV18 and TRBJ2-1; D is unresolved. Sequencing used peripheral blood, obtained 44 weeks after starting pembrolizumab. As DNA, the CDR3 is TGTGCCAGCTCCGGCCCGGTTGGCAATGAGCAGTTCTTC. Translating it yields CASSGPVGNEQFF.